This TCR beta chain derives from a study of identical twins. TCRdb independently ran MiXCR on the 5' RACE reads; one entry per CDR3 protein. The table includes fewer than 250,000 distinct CDR3 sequences, about 7.5% detected once. Notes on this clonotype: Its antigen remains unidentified.

Findings of the study overall: Twins' surplus sharing was weaker for beta out-of-frame sequences. Fewer insertions were carried by abundant cord blood beta clonotypes, but none was seen in memory repertoires. In drawing conclusions, the study used cross-sectional statistical analysis and did not follow the same donors. Out-of-frame TCR alpha sharing observed in monozygotic twins exceeded model estimates.

The germline V and J ends were trimmed by 0 bases and 4 bases, with 9 bases remaining between them. Per the germline V gene, CDR1 is DFQATT and CDR2 is SNEGSKA (reference sequence). This CDR3 is 13 amino acids long. The same sample was also studied in work on yellow fever vaccine responses in identical twins.

Source material: CD8+ T cells sorted from blood. The clonotype originates from a woman between 18 and 29 years old in good health. V and J are TRBV20-1 and TRBJ1-1; D is perhaps TRBD1 (5 bases). In nucleotides, the CDR3 is TGCAGTGCTAGAGACAGGGAATTCACTGAAGCTTTCTTT. Amino acids: CSARDREFTEAFF.